This T cell receptor beta chain was identified in a study of cytomegalovirus exposure and HLA in healthy donors (dated by TCRdb to between 2016 and 2019). Looking at the study overall: In an earlier analysis of approximately 500 of the donors, approximately 260 Gb of sequence data and 117 million unique TCR beta sequences from about 190 million T cells were reported. An early release covering roughly 580 HLA-typed donors comprised approximately 290 gigabases of sequencing data and roughly 85 million unique TCR sequences. Of the 300 to 500 genotyped donors, over 80% were placed in the genetic ancestry cluster associated with self-reported Caucasian donors. The study aimed to test whether signatures of past pathogen exposure could be identified by cataloging public T cell receptors. The study used immunosequencing to profile the T cell repertoires of 666 subjects and linked those repertoires to cytomegalovirus serostatus. Along with the 666-subject first cohort, a separate validation cohort of over a hundred different subjects was used. To predict cytomegalovirus infection status, the study brought together high-throughput TCR immunosequencing, statistical association of individual TCRs with disease status, and machine learning. A later analysis re-analyzed previously published TCR beta repertoires from 600 to 850 donors and added high-resolution HLA genotyping to study TCR occurrence patterns. Rather than using new phenotypic data, the later analysis identified candidate immune exposures from TCR beta sequences and from how often those sequences occurred across donors. To decide whether each TCR beta V gene segment behaved as functional or pseudogenic, an earlier analysis of nearly 600 of the donors relied on high-throughput TCR beta sequencing. Donor age, sex, ethnicity and CMV serostatus were collected together with the repertoire data. A later genetic analysis used genome-wide SNP genotypes for about three fifths of the roughly 700 donors, treating that subset as a discovery cohort. Every repertoire in the discovery cohort had been generated on one and the same sequencing platform. HLA typing included class I and class II loci at four-digit resolution. The number of donors typed differed by locus, with roughly 620-630 for A, B, C, DRB1 and DQB1, about 500 for DQA1, 600 to 610 for DPA1, and some 440 for DPB1. Five DR-DQ haplotypes were handled as single units for association and clustering, since linkage in the cohort was strong. On average, 235,054 unique TCR beta nucleotide sequences were sequenced per donor among 398 genotyped donors of the cohort, with 15% to 20% of those sequences being non-productive.

On this clone itself: Its specific antigen is unknown. One base away there is no much larger clone; base qualities are not given.

In total, just over 650 healthy bone marrow donors made up the cohort. At the time of sampling, all cohort members were nominally healthy, though unrecorded immune exposures were likely present. The donor tested CMV seronegative and was one of the 352 seronegative cohort members. Every donor gave a peripheral blood sample, and the peripheral blood mononuclear cells from that sample were used for TCR beta sequencing. The Qiagen DNeasy Blood Extraction Kit was used to extract genomic DNA from the blood cell samples. Findings and caveats that apply to the study as a whole: Presence/absence analyses assumed roughly uniform sequencing depth across donors, an assumption that may not hold. The cohort was sequenced for TCR beta chains only, and without alpha or paired-chain data the features that could be detected were limited. Because the 87-base-pair reads could not distinguish some IMGT-functional V segments, including TRBV6-2 and TRBV6-3, those segments were excluded. A cluster of highly shared sequence variants was judged likely to represent a technical artifact of the sequencing pipeline. Assigning TCR associations to individual alleles was difficult when HLA alleles, especially DR and DQ, strongly co-occurred. The study gave a list of 150 to 200 TCR beta chains associated with cytomegalovirus. In vitro tests confirmed that a few of the cytomegalovirus-associated TCR beta chains recognize cytomegalovirus antigens. The only immune exposure information available for the cohort was CMV serostatus. While some public TCRs were present in many individuals, most TCR sequences turned up only very rarely across donors. In an earlier analysis of some 640 of the donors, most TCR beta V segments were observed in productive rearrangements about 87% or about 30% of the time, broadly matching IMGT annotations. In a later analysis, several top co-occurrence clusters were reported to appear linked to parvovirus B19, influenza, CMV and Epstein-Barr virus. Because HLA typing was missing for some donors at each locus, association tests included only the typed subset. A later genetic analysis associated a missense DCLRE1C variant with V-gene and J-gene trimming of TCR beta chains, and an independent cohort replicated the association. Linkage disequilibrium might explain the correlated functional status among segregating V segments, but an unknown experimental factor could not be ruled out. It was suggested by the authors that the approach could potentially be generalized to other disease states and immunological phenotypes. A later analysis found that most CMV-associated TCR beta chains appeared HLA-restricted, with HLA associations seemingly driven largely by CMV exposure. In a later genetic analysis, fewer N-insertions in productive TCRs were reported among donors in an Asian-associated ancestry cluster than the roughly 640-donor mean. The classifier was reported to diagnose cytomegalovirus status with high specificity and sensitivity in both the original and validation cohorts. Compared with equally common non-associated chains, HLA-associated TCR beta chains in a later analysis were more clonally expanded and had lower generation probabilities. According to a later analysis, TCR association rates differed among HLA loci, with DRB1 alleles showing the most associated TCRs and HLA-C alleles showing the fewest. Because counts were too low, about 18 rarely observed V segments, including chromosome 9 orphons, were excluded from the earlier analysis of around 590 of the donors. In a later analysis, some 17,000 TCR beta sequences were associated with specific HLA alleles at a false discovery rate of 0.05. A further reported finding was that TCR beta sequences accurately predicted the HLA-A and HLA-B alleles for most subjects in the first cohort.

V loses 6 bases, J loses 9 bases, and the germline ends lie 21 bases apart. There are 15 amino acids in the CDR3, from cysteine to phenylalanine inclusive. Only the CDR3 portion is preserved as DNA: 45 bases, with reading frame beginning at the first base. From a lookup of the germline V gene, CDR1 and CDR2 are MNHNS and SASEGT. The library was produced with the immunoSEQ multiplex PCR assay. For the multiplex PCR, a mixture combining 60 forward primers for TCR Vbeta segments and 13 reverse primers for TCR Jbeta segments was used. The CDR3 region of rearranged TCR beta genes was amplified from genomic DNA by a multiplex PCR assay. On the Illumina HiSeq System, the amplified TCR beta libraries were sequenced as 87-base-pair reads. Per the source publication's procedure: In a later analysis, tens of millions of unique TCR beta chains were counted across the 650 to 750 repertoires, and roughly 11 million of these chains were shared by at least two donors. A nearest-neighbor algorithm error-corrected the raw reads and collapsed the reads into unique sequences, merging closely related sequences to remove PCR and sequencing errors. V, D and J gene segments were assigned by aligning CDR3 sequences to IMGT reference sequences. Each retained sequence needed at least a six-nucleotide match to both a V gene segment and a J gene segment. A rearrangement was called productive if the CDR3 had no stop codons and remained in frame with V and J, and every other rearrangement was called non-productive. Following IMGT convention, CDR3 was defined as the stretch from the second conserved V-encoded cysteine up to the conserved J-encoded phenylalanine. The earlier analysis of fewer than 750 of the donors excluded sequences that lacked an unambiguous match to a single V gene segment. An earlier analysis of some 500 of the donors classified V segments as functional when productive rearrangements were above 56.7% and as segregating when the standard deviation between donors was above 5%. A statistical classification framework was built for diagnosing cytomegalovirus status from the catalog of TCR beta chain sequences. In a later analysis, V and J genes were assigned by comparing TCR nucleotide sequences against IMGT/GENE-DB human TR gene sequences. A later analysis assigned CDR3 sequences and most-parsimonious VDJ recombination scenarios with the TCRdist pipeline. In a later analysis, every TCR beta chain was defined by the combination of its CDR3 amino acid sequence and its V-gene family, and reads without a unique V-gene family were dropped. As a way to deal with suspected cross-contamination and a sequencing artifact, a later analysis dropped 450 to 600 nucleotide sequences that were highly shared and had low generation probability. In a later analysis, a clonal expansion index was calculated for each public chain from normalized within-repertoire ranks of inferred template counts. In a later analysis, generation probabilities were computed using a VDJ recombination model fitted to out-of-frame rearrangements, and the results were checked against IGoR. In a later analysis, hypergeometric tests were used to score TCR-TCR, TCR-HLA and TCR-CMV co-occurrence, with a repertoire-size bias correction applied to TCR pairs. In a later analysis, false discovery rates were estimated by permuting HLA or CMV assignments 20 times. In a later analysis, co-occurring TCRs were grouped with DBSCAN, and TCRdist sequence similarity was added when clustering was performed within HLA-allele-positive subsets. Repertoires with fewer than 30,000 or more than 120,000 public chains, plus five repertoires with anomalous nucleotide sharing, were excluded from co-occurrence clustering. This is the immuneACCESS table as TCRdb keeps it, with only in-frame sequences that have V and J called. A part of the clones is gone; compared with another copy, unresolved V genes explain less than half, and the rest is unexplained. V and J calls and clone size follow that table, whereas D and trimming were derived from the DNA. The sample has around 160,000 clones on record, about 71% of them singletons. The ten biggest clones cover approximately 1.3% of the sample.

The source material was PBMCs. This TCR came from a man aged 50-60 years in good health and CMV-seronegative. The receptor chain draws on TRBV6-1 and TRBJ2-1, with a weak D call of TRBD2 (6 bases match). The DNA is as follows: TGTGCCAGCAGGCTCACTAGTGGGACTTGGGCTGAGCAGTTCTTC. It encodes CASRLTSGTWAEQFF.